These 3 T cell receptor beta chains share one sample of origin, sequenced in a study of spatial heterogeneity in lung cancer. The time point denotes: sample taken at primary tumor resection. Using its own MiXCR run on the 5' RACE reads, TCRdb lists one record per CDR3 protein. The repertoire holds around 6,000 distinct CDR3 sequences, with roughly 8% as singletons. Sample: normal lung tissue next to the tumor, taken at surgery. The receptors were gathered from a female donor with early-stage non-small cell lung cancer.

This clonotype was found many times. The chain joins TRBV7-2 to TRBJ2-3, with TRBD2 matching 8 bases. This CDR3 has 14 residues. V shed 7 bases, J shed 4 bases, and the junction held 7 bases outside the gene matches. The germline V gene encodes CDR1 SGHTA and CDR2 FQGNSA. CDR3 sequence reads: CASNLAGGPDTQYF. The CDR3 DNA sequence: TGTGCCAGCAACCTTGCGGGGGGCCCAGATACGCAGTATTTT.

As concerns this clonotype: This may arise from a read error, as a much more abundant clone is one base away. The V and J genes are TRBV7-2 and TRBJ1-2, with TRBD1 as a possible D gene (6 bases). Germline V lookup: CDR1 SGHTA, CDR2 FQGNSA. The CDR3 runs 15 residues. Trimming shortened V by 1 base and J by 0 bases, and 9 bases separated the two germline ends. CDR3 coding DNA: TGTGCCAGCAGCTTAGGGACAGACGCTAACTATGGCTACACCTTC. It is translated as CASSLGTDANYGYTF. The full variable domain, completed using reference TRBV7-2 and TRBJ1-2, is GAGVSQSPSNKVTEKGKDVELRCDPISGHTALYWYRQSLGQGLEFLIYFQGNSAPDKSGLPSDRFSAERTGGSVSTLTIQRTQQEDSAVYLCASSLGTDANYGYTFGSGTRLTVV.

This clonotype was recorded many times. The rearrangement uses TRBV3-1 and TRBJ2-7, with D possibly called TRBD1 or TRBD2 (5 bases each). The CDR3 spans 14 residues. CDR1 and CDR2 from the germline V gene are LGHDT and YNNKEL (reference sequence). V lost 6 bases, J lost 2 bases, and 14 bases lay in between. Written as DNA, the CDR3 is TGTGCCAGCAGTCTCTCCGGGACGCCCTACGAGCAGTACTTC. Encoded protein: CASSLSGTPYEQYF.